The rows below give T cell receptor beta chains drawn from one sample of a study of shared clonotypes between healthy human individuals. Only in-frame clones appear in the TCRdb table, and some are missing; sequencing was by immunoSEQ multiplex PCR. The sample lists approximately 1,500,000 clones; around 98% were seen once. The sample taken for sequencing was naive CD4+ T cells sorted from blood. The receptors derive from a young man in good health. Both conserved end residues are part of each CDR3. A D gene is named only where the DNA matches it firmly. The size of a clone is reported for some rows only, either as once, few or many, or as a class for expanded clones.

V gene: TRBV28; J gene: TRBJ2-3; D gene: TRBD2; CDR3 length: 18; clone size: .; CDR3 DNA: TGTGCCAGCAGTTTGGTAACTAGCGGATACCGACTGTCAGATACGCAGTATTTT; CDR3 protein: CASSLVTSGYRLSDTQYF
V gene: TRBV9; J gene: TRBJ2-3; D gene: .; CDR3 length: 15; clone size: .; CDR3 DNA: TGTGCCAGCAGCGTAGGGGTGGCTAGCACAGATACGCAGTATTTT; CDR3 protein: CASSVGVASTDTQYF
V gene: TRBV28; J gene: TRBJ2-7; D gene: TRBD2; CDR3 length: 12; clone size: .; CDR3 DNA: TGTGCCAGCAGAGGACTAGCTGGCGAGCAGTACTTC; CDR3 protein: CASRGLAGEQYF
V gene: TRBV16; J gene: TRBJ2-7; D gene: .; CDR3 length: 13; clone size: .; CDR3 DNA: TGTGCCAGCAGCCAAGAGGACCGGAACGAGCAGTACTTC; CDR3 protein: CASSQEDRNEQYF
V gene: TRBV28; J gene: TRBJ2-7; D gene: .; CDR3 length: 12; clone size: .; CDR3 DNA: TGTGCCAGCGCGTTAGGGGTGGGCGAGCAGTACTTC; CDR3 protein: CASALGVGEQYF
V gene: TRBV5-4; J gene: TRBJ2-1; D gene: TRBD2; CDR3 length: 18; clone size: .; CDR3 DNA: TGTGCCAGCAGCTTAGTTGGGACTAGCACCCTACCATGGGATGAGCAGTTCTTC; CDR3 protein: CASSLVGTSTLPWDEQFF
V gene: TRBV30; J gene: TRBJ2-2; D gene: .; CDR3 length: 14; clone size: once; CDR3 DNA: TGTGCCTGGAGAGGGTTCATGAACACCGGGGAGCTGTTTTTT; CDR3 protein: CAWRGFMNTGELFF
V gene: TRBV2; J gene: TRBJ1-4; D gene: .; CDR3 length: 14; clone size: .; CDR3 DNA: TGTGCCAGCAGTTTGTACCCCCAGGGGGAAAAACTGTTTTTT; CDR3 protein: CASSLYPQGEKLFF
V gene: TRBV10-3; J gene: TRBJ2-1; D gene: .; CDR3 length: 17; clone size: .; CDR3 DNA: TGTGCCATCAGGGAGGGGCAAGGCGGGACCGCTTACAATGAGCAGTTCTTC; CDR3 protein: CAIREGQGGTAYNEQFF
V gene: TRBV7-3; J gene: TRBJ2-1; D gene: TRBD2; CDR3 length: 14; clone size: once; CDR3 DNA: TGTGCCAGCAGCTCGGTGACTAGCCGGGACGAGCAGTTCTTC; CDR3 protein: CASSSVTSRDEQFF
V gene: TRBV2; J gene: TRBJ1-5; D gene: .; CDR3 length: 15; clone size: .; CDR3 DNA: TGTGCCAGCAGTGAACTTCTCAGGCACAATCAGCCCCAGCATTTT; CDR3 protein: CASSELLRHNQPQHF
V gene: TRBV19; J gene: TRBJ2-5; D gene: .; CDR3 length: 12; clone size: .; CDR3 DNA: TGTGCCAGTAGTATATGGAAAGAGACCCAGTACTTC; CDR3 protein: CASSIWKETQYF
V gene: TRBV28; J gene: TRBJ2-1; D gene: .; CDR3 length: 12; clone size: .; CDR3 DNA: TGTGCCAGCAGTCTGAACAGGGTTAAGCAGTTCTTC; CDR3 protein: CASSLNRVKQFF
V gene: TRBV19; J gene: TRBJ1-3; D gene: .; CDR3 length: 14; clone size: .; CDR3 DNA: TGTGCCAGTATCGGGGCCCCCTCTGGAAACACCATATATTTT; CDR3 protein: CASIGAPSGNTIYF
V gene: TRBV7-9; J gene: TRBJ2-3; D gene: .; CDR3 length: 9; clone size: .; CDR3 DNA: TGTGCCCCGTCAGATACGCAGTATTTT; CDR3 protein: CAPSDTQYF
V gene: TRBV10-3; J gene: TRBJ1-2; D gene: .; CDR3 length: 13; clone size: .; CDR3 DNA: TGTGCCATCAGTGTTTCAGGGAGTGGTGGCTACACCTTC; CDR3 protein: CAISVSGSGGYTF
V gene: TRBV5-1; J gene: TRBJ2-1; D gene: TRBD2; CDR3 length: 16; clone size: .; CDR3 DNA: TGCGCCAGCAGCTGGGGACTAGCGGGAGAGTACAATGAGCAGTTCTTC; CDR3 protein: CASSWGLAGEYNEQFF
V gene: TRBV9; J gene: TRBJ2-7; D gene: .; CDR3 length: 16; clone size: .; CDR3 DNA: TGTGCCAGCAGCATTATCCCCGGGACCGATCCCTACGAGCAGTACTTC; CDR3 protein: CASSIIPGTDPYEQYF
V gene: TRBV19; J gene: TRBJ1-1; D gene: .; CDR3 length: 14; clone size: .; CDR3 DNA: TGTGCCAGTAGTATAGCCACCGTGAACACTGAAGCTTTCTTT; CDR3 protein: CASSIATVNTEAFF
V gene: TRBV28; J gene: TRBJ2-2; D gene: TRBD1; CDR3 length: 15; clone size: .; CDR3 DNA: TGTGCCAGCAGTTTCGGACAGGGGGCCCACGGGGAGCTGTTTTTT; CDR3 protein: CASSFGQGAHGELFF
V gene: TRBV5-1; J gene: TRBJ1-1; D gene: .; CDR3 length: 15; clone size: .; CDR3 DNA: TGCGCCAGCAGCTCACTTACAGGGATGAACACTGAAGCTTTCTTT; CDR3 protein: CASSSLTGMNTEAFF
V gene: TRBV10-2; J gene: TRBJ2-7; D gene: TRBD1; CDR3 length: 14; clone size: .; CDR3 DNA: TGCGCCAGCAACTTGGACAGGGGCTTCTACGAGCAGTACTTC; CDR3 protein: CASNLDRGFYEQYF
V gene: TRBV7-2; J gene: TRBJ1-3; D gene: .; CDR3 length: 17; clone size: .; CDR3 DNA: TGTGCCAGCAGCTTAGGTCGGTTGGTCTCCTCTGGAAACACCATATATTTT; CDR3 protein: CASSLGRLVSSGNTIYF
V gene: TRBV7-7; J gene: TRBJ2-1; D gene: TRBD2; CDR3 length: 15; clone size: .; CDR3 DNA: TGTGCCAGCAGCCGGACAGCCGCGGGGGGGAATGAGCAGTTCTTC; CDR3 protein: CASSRTAAGGNEQFF
V gene: TRBV19; J gene: TRBJ2-4; D gene: TRBD1; CDR3 length: 18; clone size: .; CDR3 DNA: TGTGCCAGTAGTATAGGGACAGGGGAAGGATTGGGCAAAAACATTCAGTACTTC; CDR3 protein: CASSIGTGEGLGKNIQYF
V gene: TRBV5-1; J gene: TRBJ2-7; D gene: .; CDR3 length: 14; clone size: .; CDR3 DNA: TGCGCCAGCAGCTTCGGCGGTAGCTCCTACGAGCAGTACTTC; CDR3 protein: CASSFGGSSYEQYF
V gene: TRBV5-5; J gene: TRBJ2-3; D gene: TRBD2; CDR3 length: 16; clone size: once; CDR3 DNA: TGTGCCAGCAGCTACCGACTAGCGGGAGGGAGGGATACGCAGTATTTT; CDR3 protein: CASSYRLAGGRDTQYF
V gene: TRBV6-1; J gene: TRBJ2-7; D gene: TRBD1; CDR3 length: 15; clone size: .; CDR3 DNA: TGTGCCAGCAGTCTCGACAGGGCTACCCCCTACGAGCAGTACTTC; CDR3 protein: CASSLDRATPYEQYF
V gene: TRBV7-3; J gene: TRBJ2-1; D gene: .; CDR3 length: 13; clone size: .; CDR3 DNA: TGTGCCAGCAGCCCAGACGGACGTAGTGAGCAGTTCTTC; CDR3 protein: CASSPDGRSEQFF
V gene: TRBV5-1; J gene: TRBJ1-2; D gene: TRBD1; CDR3 length: 18; clone size: .; CDR3 DNA: TGCGCCAGCAGCTTGGCTAAACTTGGGACAGCCGCGGCGGATGGCTACACCTTC; CDR3 protein: CASSLAKLGTAAADGYTF
V gene: TRBV5-1; J gene: TRBJ2-3; D gene: TRBD1; CDR3 length: 16; clone size: .; CDR3 DNA: TGCGCCAGCAGCGAGCCGACAGGGGGCCTGACAGATACGCAGTATTTT; CDR3 protein: CASSEPTGGLTDTQYF
V gene: TRBV5-6; J gene: TRBJ1-2; D gene: .; CDR3 length: 15; clone size: .; CDR3 DNA: TGTGCCAGCAGCTTGGGAAGAAGGAATAACTATGGCTACACCTTC; CDR3 protein: CASSLGRRNNYGYTF
V gene: TRBV11-3; J gene: TRBJ2-7; D gene: TRBD1; CDR3 length: 17; clone size: .; CDR3 DNA: TGTGCCAGCAGCTTAGAAATCGGGACAGGGAACTATAACGAGCAGTACTTC; CDR3 protein: CASSLEIGTGNYNEQYF
V gene: TRBV25-1; J gene: TRBJ2-5; D gene: .; CDR3 length: 15; clone size: .; CDR3 DNA: TGTGCCAGCAGTAGACGACTGGGGGGCCGAGAGACCCAGTACTTC; CDR3 protein: CASSRRLGGRETQYF
V gene: TRBV5-1; J gene: TRBJ2-3; D gene: .; CDR3 length: 13; clone size: .; CDR3 DNA: TGCGCCAGCAGCTCAGTAGGCACAGATACGCAGTATTTT; CDR3 protein: CASSSVGTDTQYF
V gene: TRBV28; J gene: TRBJ1-5; D gene: .; CDR3 length: 15; clone size: .; CDR3 DNA: TGTGCCAGCAGTTTCGGAGACAGACGCAATCAGCCCCAGCATTTT; CDR3 protein: CASSFGDRRNQPQHF
V gene: TRBV5-6; J gene: TRBJ2-7; D gene: .; CDR3 length: 14; clone size: .; CDR3 DNA: TGTGCCAGCAGCTTCGGACGCGGCTCCTACGAGCAGTACTTC; CDR3 protein: CASSFGRGSYEQYF
V gene: TRBV2; J gene: TRBJ2-5; D gene: .; CDR3 length: 14; clone size: .; CDR3 DNA: TGTGCCAGCAGTGTCCGTCAGACTATGGAGACCCAGTACTTC; CDR3 protein: CASSVRQTMETQYF